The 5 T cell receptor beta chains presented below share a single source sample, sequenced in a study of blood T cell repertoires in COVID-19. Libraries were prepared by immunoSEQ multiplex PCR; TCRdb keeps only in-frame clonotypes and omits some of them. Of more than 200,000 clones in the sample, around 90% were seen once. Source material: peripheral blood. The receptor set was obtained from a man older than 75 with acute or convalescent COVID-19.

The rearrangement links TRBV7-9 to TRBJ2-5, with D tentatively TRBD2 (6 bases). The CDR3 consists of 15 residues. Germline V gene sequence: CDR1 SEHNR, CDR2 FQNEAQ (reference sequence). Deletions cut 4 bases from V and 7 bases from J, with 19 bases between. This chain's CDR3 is CASSSLGLPGGTQYF. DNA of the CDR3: TGTGCCAGCAGCTCTCTGGGACTTCCCGGGGGGACCCAGTACTTC. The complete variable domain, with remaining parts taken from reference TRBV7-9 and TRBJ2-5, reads DTGVSQNPRHKITKRGQNVTFRCDPISEHNRLYWYRQTLGQGPEFLTYFQNEAQLEKSRLLSDRFSAERPKGSFSTLEIQRTEQGDSAMYLCASSSLGLPGGTQYFGPGTRLLVL.

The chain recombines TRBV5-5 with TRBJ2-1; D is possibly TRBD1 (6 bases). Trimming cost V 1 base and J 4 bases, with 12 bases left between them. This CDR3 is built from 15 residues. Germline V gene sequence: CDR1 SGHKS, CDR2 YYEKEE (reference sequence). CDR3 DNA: TGTGCCAGCAGCTTGACAGGGTTAGTGTACAATGAGCAGTTCTTC. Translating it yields CASSLTGLVYNEQFF.

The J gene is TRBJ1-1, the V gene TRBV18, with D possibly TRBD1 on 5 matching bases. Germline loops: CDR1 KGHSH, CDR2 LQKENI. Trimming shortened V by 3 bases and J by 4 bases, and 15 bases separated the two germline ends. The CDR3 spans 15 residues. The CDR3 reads CASSPRAGRGTEAFF. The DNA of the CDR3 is TGTGCCAGCTCACCGCGAGCGGGACGTGGCACTGAAGCTTTCTTT.

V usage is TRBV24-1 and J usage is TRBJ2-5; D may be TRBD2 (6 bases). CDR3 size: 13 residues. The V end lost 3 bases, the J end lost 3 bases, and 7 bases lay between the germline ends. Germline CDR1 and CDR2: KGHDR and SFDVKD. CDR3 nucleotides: TGTGCCACCAGTGATGGCGGGGAAGAGACCCAGTACTTC. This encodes CATSDGGEETQYF.

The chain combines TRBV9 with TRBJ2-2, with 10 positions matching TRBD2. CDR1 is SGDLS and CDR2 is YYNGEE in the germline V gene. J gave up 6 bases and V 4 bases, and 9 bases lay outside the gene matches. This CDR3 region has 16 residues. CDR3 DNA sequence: TGTGCCAGCAGCCTCCAGTCGCTAGCGGGGGCCGGGGAGCTGTTTTTT. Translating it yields CASSLQSLAGAGELFF.